This T cell receptor (beta chain) was sequenced for a study of T cell repertoires in cytomegalovirus infection. The study, taken as a whole, reports: Using cumulative public TCR beta family frequency, the authors identified those who carried CMV together with the relevant HLA. Within the response measured ex vivo, HLA-C-restricted CMV-specific TCR beta clonotypes were dominant.

About this clonotype: Its antigen remains unknown.

The germline V gene has CDR1 MNHEY and CDR2 SMNVEV (reference sequence). This CDR3 is built from 14 residues. The V gene lost 9 bases and the J gene lost 1 base, with 12 bases spanning the gap. TCRdb recomputed calls from the reads with MiXCR, one row per CDR3 protein. The sample consists of around 210,000 distinct CDR3 sequences, approximately 7% of them appearing once. Input material: PBMCs. The clonotype originates from a human donor in good health (CMV status not recorded). Some clones in this sample may be carry-over from other donors' samples. The chain uses TRBV27 and TRBJ2-2; D unresolved. The CDR3 loop reads CASCSQWNTGELFF. The CDR3, as DNA: TGTGCCAGTTGTTCTCAGTGGAACACCGGGGAGCTGTTTTTT.